The next 24 T cell receptor beta chains were all read from a single sample in a study of identical twins. TCRdb reanalysed the 5' RACE reads using MiXCR and keeps one entry per CDR3 protein. The table records 500,000 to 550,000 distinct CDR3 sequences, roughly 21% of them present only once. The same data also contributed to another study, on T cells expressing NK-cell markers.

Sequenced: CD4+ T cells sorted from blood. Receptors originate from a young woman in good health.

This clonotype showed up just a few times. The chain employs TRBV15 and TRBJ1-1, with 7 bases matching TRBD1. The CDR3 is 15 amino acids. The V gene's germline CDR1 is LNHNV and CDR2 YYDKDF (reference sequence). The V and J ends lost 1 base and 8 bases, in that order; junction bases with no gene match: 10. The CDR3: CATSRGLKYRGEAFF. The DNA for the CDR3 is TGTGCCACCAGCAGAGGCCTAAAATACAGGGGAGAAGCTTTCTTT.

This chain connects TRBV6-1 to TRBJ1-5; D gene ambiguous. The germline V gene has CDR1 MNHNS and CDR2 SASEGT. Trimming took 6 bases from V and 3 from J, leaving 9 bases between them. The CDR3 is 13 amino acids. In nucleotides, the CDR3 is TGTGCCAGCAGCCAAAGACCCAATCAGCCCCAGCATTTT. It codes for CASSQRPNQPQHF.

This clonotype was detected only a few times. The chain couples TRBV7-6 to TRBJ2-7, with 8 nucleotides matching TRBD1. The CDR3 sequence is 15 residues long. V lost 5 bases to trimming and J lost 3 bases; unmatched junction nucleotides: 9. Germline CDR1 reads SGHVS; CDR2 reads FNYEAQ. The CDR3 sequence: CASSPASTGVYEQYF. The CDR3 DNA reads as TGTGCCAGCAGCCCCGCCTCGACAGGGGTCTACGAGCAGTACTTC.

This clonotype has more than one count but fewer than ten. This sequence joins TRBV18 and TRBJ2-6; unclear D gene. Germline CDR1 KGHSH, CDR2 LQKENI. The CDR3 spans 17 residues. Trimming pared 3 bases from V and 1 base from J, leaving 13 bases between. The CDR3 DNA follows: TGTGCCAGCTCACCCAGTCCCTGGGGATCTGGGGCCAACGTCCTGACTTTC. This translates into CASSPSPWGSGANVLTF.

There are a few counts of this clonotype. V usage is TRBV19 and J usage is TRBJ2-1, with 9 nucleotides matching TRBD2. Germline V gene data show CDR1 as LNHDA and CDR2 as SQIVND (reference sequence). This CDR3 has 16 residues. Trimming took 4 bases from V and 7 from J; bases not matched to a gene: 11. CDR3 amino acids: CASSTLSGGRGNEQFF. CDR3 nucleotides: TGTGCCAGTAGTACCCTGAGCGGGGGGAGAGGGAATGAGCAGTTCTTC.

The J gene is TRBJ2-3, the V gene TRBV5-1; D remains unclear. The V and J ends lost 1 base and 6 bases respectively, with 6 bases between them. Germline V gene lookup returns CDR1 SGHRS and CDR2 YFSETQ. The CDR3 is 12 residues long. The CDR3 nucleotides are TGCGCCAGCAGCTTGACAGAGGATACGCAGTATTTT. This encodes CASSLTEDTQYF.

This chain links TRBV11-2 with TRBJ2-5; tentatively, D is TRBD2 (6 bases). The V gene lost 5 bases and the J gene lost 3 bases, with 10 bases spanning the gap. CDR3 length: 13 amino acids. Germline V gene lookup returns CDR1 SGHAT and CDR2 FQNNGV. The CDR3 loop reads CASSPGAEETQYF. The CDR3 region has the DNA TGTGCCAGCAGCCCGGGAGCGGAAGAGACCCAGTACTTC.

This clonotype was detected only a few times. The chain recombines TRBV6-5 with TRBJ2-1; D not certain. The length of the CDR3 is 18 residues. V lost 0 bases and J lost 9, with 24 bases in between. Germline CDR1 reads MNHEY; CDR2 reads SVGAGI. The CDR3 is CASSYSRSSSAPPSEQFF. Here the CDR3 DNA reads TGTGCCAGCAGTTACTCCCGCTCCAGCAGCGCCCCCCCAAGTGAGCAGTTCTTC.

The genes are TRBV18 and TRBJ2-1; tentatively, D is TRBD2 (5 bases). V was trimmed by 5 bases and J by 8 bases, leaving 16 bases between them. Per germline, CDR1 KGHSH and CDR2 LQKENI. The CDR3 totals 14 residues. CDR3 sequence reads: CASSAVMGVHEQFF. The DNA for the CDR3 is TGTGCCAGCTCAGCAGTCATGGGAGTACATGAGCAGTTCTTC. Combining the CDR3 with reference TRBV18 and TRBJ2-1 gives the whole variable domain NAGVMQNPRHLVRRRGQEARLRCSPMKGHSHVYWYRQLPEEGLKFMVYLQKENIIDESGMPKERFSAEFPKEGPSILRIQQVVRGDSAAYFCASSAVMGVHEQFFGPGTRLTVL.

A remark on this clonotype: Being one base from a much bigger clone, this may be a read error. The chain uses TRBV6-5 and TRBJ2-1, with unresolved D. CDR3 length equals 15 residues. Germline loops: CDR1 MNHEY, CDR2 SVGAGI. The CDR3 sequence is CASSYSAKPYNEQLF. The DNA of the CDR3 is TGTGCCAGCAGTTACTCAGCTAAACCATACAATGAGCAGCTCTTC.

This clonotype showed up just a few times. CDR3 nucleotide sequence: TGTGCCAGCTCACCACTCTCACAGTTCTCCTACGAGCAGTACTTC. Protein: CASSPLSQFSYEQYF. This chain joins TRBV18 and TRBJ2-7; D gene uncertain. The CDR3 is 15 residues long. The ends were cut back, 1 base at V and 0 bases at J, with 10 bases in the middle. Germline values: CDR1 KGHSH, CDR2 LQKENI.

This clonotype has just a few counts. This chain uses TRBV7-8 with TRBJ1-5; maybe TRBD1 (5 bases). There are 16 residues in the CDR3. Trimming removed 1 base at V and 0 bases at J, with 10 bases between. Germline loops: CDR1 SGHVS, CDR2 FQNEAQ. CDR3 sequence reads: CASSLGGINSNQPQHF. The CDR3, as DNA: TGTGCCAGCAGCTTAGGGGGGATTAATAGCAATCAGCCCCAGCATTTT.

In this sample, this clonotype turned up many times. The chain recombines TRBV12-3 or TRBV12-4 with TRBJ2-1, with D maybe TRBD1 (5 bases). CDR3 length: 14 amino acids. With 2 bases removed from V and 4 bases from J, the gap between germline ends came to 9 bases. This chain's CDR3 is CASSLRGSYNEQFF. The CDR3 nucleotides are TGTGCCAGCAGTTTAAGGGGATCTTACAATGAGCAGTTCTTC.

This clonotype has more than one count but fewer than ten. The chain uses TRBV5-1 and TRBJ2-5, with TRBD2 identical over 7 bases. V shed 4 bases, J shed 5 bases, and the junction held 8 bases outside the gene matches. CDR3 length: 14 residues. Germline-derived CDR1 and CDR2 are SGHRS and YFSETQ. The CDR3 here is CASSRAFGGETQYF. CDR3 sequence (DNA): TGCGCCAGCAGCCGTGCCTTCGGGGGGGAGACCCAGTACTTC.

The CDR3 coding sequence is TGTGCCAGCAGCTTTGGCCGATCCTACAATGAGCAGTTCTTC. Translation: CASSFGRSYNEQFF. V and J are TRBV7-9 and TRBJ2-1; D not resolved. Germline CDR1 SEHNR, CDR2 FQNEAQ (reference sequence). V was clipped by 3 bases and J by 1 base, with 7 bases between them. This CDR3 has 14 residues.

The rearrangement links TRBV12-3 or TRBV12-4 to TRBJ1-1; no clear D. This CDR3 has 14 residues. V was shortened by 5 bases and J by 0 bases, with 10 bases between the two germline ends. Here the CDR3 reads CASSPTTVNTEAFF. DNA of the CDR3: TGTGCCAGCAGTCCTACAACAGTGAACACTGAAGCTTTCTTT.

The chain links TRBV20-1 to TRBJ2-5; D call uncertain. CDR1 and CDR2 from the germline V gene are DFQATT and SNEGSKA (reference sequence). V gave up 3 bases and J gave up 5 bases, with 13 bases separating them. The CDR3 is 13 residues long. CDR3 DNA: TGCAGTGCTAGCCGCGGCATCGGGGAGACCCAGTACTTC. Translated: CSASRGIGETQYF.

The chain uses TRBV20-1 and TRBJ2-1; D is unclear. This CDR3 is built from 14 residues. Per the germline V gene, CDR1 is DFQATT and CDR2 is SNEGSKA (reference sequence). The V end was cut by 3 bases, the J end by 1 base, with 10 bases between. CDR3 protein: CSARFGRSYNEQFF. CDR3 in DNA: TGCAGTGCTAGGTTTGGTAGATCCTACAATGAGCAGTTCTTC.

There are many counts of this clonotype. V is TRBV7-2 and J is TRBJ1-3; a weak D match, TRBD1 (5 bases). CDR1 SGHTA and CDR2 FQGNSA come from the germline V gene. This CDR3 has 15 residues. Trimming shortened V by 5 bases and J by 8 bases, and 19 bases separated the two germline ends. This CDR3 reads CASSRMTDGWDTIYF. As DNA, the CDR3 is TGTGCCAGCAGCCGAATGACAGACGGCTGGGACACCATATATTTT.

The V gene is TRBV28, the J gene TRBJ2-7; 11 nucleotides line up with TRBD2. In germline, CDR1 is MDHEN, CDR2 SYDVKM. V shed 8 bases, J shed 2 bases, and the junction held 11 bases outside the gene matches. This CDR3 is 16 amino acids long. CDR3 loop: CASGRSSGRPTYEQYF. The DNA for the CDR3 is TGTGCCAGCGGACGATCTAGCGGGAGGCCTACCTACGAGCAGTACTTC.

This chain connects TRBV20-1 to TRBJ2-2; a possible D gene is TRBD2 (6 bases). This CDR3 spans 13 amino acids. The germline gives CDR1 DFQATT, CDR2 SNEGSKA (reference sequence). V was trimmed by 6 bases and J by 5 bases, leaving 13 bases between them. CDR3 sequence (DNA): TGCAGTGCCCAGATCAGCGGGACCGGGGAGCTGTTTTTT. Protein: CSAQISGTGELFF.

The genes are TRBV5-5 and TRBJ2-3, with TRBD2 matching 8 bases. Germline-derived CDR1 and CDR2 are SGHKS and YYEKEE (reference sequence). This CDR3 has 18 residues. V was pared by 2 bases and J by 1 base, with 12 bases of the junction left unmatched. CDR3 amino acids: CASSFRSREASRTDTQYF. CDR3 sequence (DNA): TGTGCCAGCAGCTTCAGGTCGCGGGAGGCCAGTCGCACAGATACGCAGTATTTT. The whole variable domain, filled in from reference TRBV5-5 and TRBJ2-3, reads DAGVTQSPTHLIKTRGQQVTLRCSPISGHKSVSWYQQVLGQGPQFIFQYYEKEERGRGNFPDRFSARQFPNYSSELNVNALLLGDSALYLCASSFRSREASRTDTQYFGPGTRLTVL.

The chain combines TRBV7-9 with TRBJ2-1; 7 nucleotides align to TRBD2. CDR3 length: 17 residues. Germline V gene lookup returns CDR1 SEHNR and CDR2 FQNEAQ (reference sequence). The junction had 15 bases not matched to a gene; V was cut back by 5 bases and J by 5 bases. The CDR3 coding sequence is TGTGCCAGCAGCCCAGTCGGGGCGGGAGAGGCCGACAATGAGCAGTTCTTC. This gives the protein CASSPVGAGEADNEQFF.

The sample holds a few counts of this clonotype. The rearrangement links TRBV6-1 to TRBJ1-2; 8 bases match TRBD1. This CDR3 has 13 residues. With V trimmed by 6 bases and J by 8 bases, 8 bases remained unmatched. CDR1 MNHNS and CDR2 SASEGT come from the germline V gene. The CDR3 sequence: CASSDRGIDGYTF. CDR3 nucleotides: TGTGCCAGCAGCGACAGGGGAATCGACGGCTACACCTTC.